This record covers a single T cell receptor beta chain. TCRdb's copy holds only in-frame clones and misses some; the assay was immunoSEQ multiplex PCR. The sample includes roughly 56,000 clones, about 92% seen only once; the top ten take 0.9% to 1.4%. The data derive from a study of cytomegalovirus exposure and HLA in healthy donors. Separate from the roughly 710-subject first cohort, the roughly 120-subject validation cohort was the one that the donors belonged to. Germline V gives CDR1 LNHNV, CDR2 YYDKDF (reference sequence). The CDR3 runs to 17 residues. V dropped 0 bases and J dropped 10; count of bases not matched to a gene: 13.

The chain links TRBV15 to TRBJ2-1; 9 nucleotides agree with TRBD2. This receptor was taken from a young man in good health and CMV-seronegative. The specimen sequenced was PBMCs. In nucleotides, the CDR3 is TGTGCCACCAGCAGAGATCGGGCAGAGGTAGCGGGAGACGAGCAGTTCTTC. Translated, it gives CATSRDRAEVAGDEQFF.